Following are 15 T cell receptor beta chains from one sample sequenced in a study of radiation and T cells in renal cell carcinoma. This table comes from immunoSEQ multiplex PCR, and its TCRdb copy is limited to in-frame clones, with some not included. This sample carries about 91,000 clones, 82% of them seen once, and the ten largest clones take 6% to 7%. As for time point: baseline pretreatment blood. Treatment here: 15 Gy SBRT to primary tumor, nephrectomy 4 weeks later. Sequencing used blood, obtained from a patient whose treatment included radiotherapy and nephrectomy. These receptors were obtained from a man in his sixties with renal cell carcinoma.

This chain uses TRBV30 with TRBJ2-7, with no clear D. The CDR3 is 13 amino acids. The V and J ends lost 2 bases and 5 bases respectively, with 13 bases between them. Germline values: CDR1 GTSNPN, CDR2 SVGIG (reference sequence). The CDR3 is CAWSSGMVDEQYF. In nucleotides, the CDR3 is TGTGCCTGGAGTTCTGGGATGGTGGACGAGCAGTACTTC. Variable domain in full (rest from reference TRBV30 and TRBJ2-7): SQTIHQWPATLVQPVGSPLSLECTVEGTSNPNLYWYRQAAGRGLQLLFYSVGIGQISSEVPQNLSASRPQDRQFILSSKKLLLSDSGFYLCAWSSGMVDEQYFGPGTRLTVT.

V is TRBV11-2 and J is TRBJ2-7; 8 bases agree with TRBD1. The V gene's germline CDR1 is SGHAT and CDR2 FQNNGV. The CDR3 spans 16 residues. The ends lost 3 bases at V and 6 bases at J; junction bases unmatched: 13. CDR3 sequence: CASSLRIKDRAPEQYF. The CDR3 region has the DNA TGTGCCAGCAGCTTGAGGATTAAGGACAGGGCTCCCGAGCAGTACTTC.

This clone occurred once. This rearrangement joins TRBV7-2 to TRBJ2-7, with 7 positions matching TRBD1. This CDR3 has 15 residues. The V and J ends lost 5 bases and 1 base, in that order; junction bases with no gene match: 8. From germline, CDR1 is SGHTA and CDR2 FQGNSA. The DNA for the CDR3 is TGTGCCAGCAGCCTCCTGGACAGGACGTCCTACGAGCAGTACTTC. As protein: CASSLLDRTSYEQYF.

The chain uses TRBV10-3 and TRBJ2-3; D is unresolved. Looked up from germline, CDR1 is ENHRY and CDR2 is SYGVKD. Trimming pared 3 bases from V and 1 base from J, leaving 2 bases between. CDR3 length equals 12 residues. The CDR3 DNA sequence: TGTGCCATCAGTGACGGCACAGATACGCAGTATTTT. Translated, it gives CAISDGTDTQYF.

V usage is TRBV6-1 and J usage is TRBJ2-3; D gene ambiguous. This CDR3 spans 13 amino acids. Trimming stripped 9 bases from V and 0 bases from J, with 10 bases between. CDR1 MNHNS and CDR2 SASEGT come from the germline V gene. CDR3 coding DNA: TGTGCCAGTCGCGATTATAGCACAGATACGCAGTATTTT. Residues: CASRDYSTDTQYF.

The chain carries TRBV5-8 and TRBJ1-5; D may be TRBD1 (5 bases). The CDR3 loop spans 15 amino acids. Trimming stripped 1 base from V and 6 bases from J, with 14 bases between. Germline CDR1 is SGHTS and CDR2 is YDEGEE. CDR3 nucleotide sequence: TGTGCCAGCAGCTTGAAGAGGGGTGACCTTCAGCCCCAGCATTTT. As protein: CASSLKRGDLQPQHF. The full variable domain, with the rest looked up from reference TRBV5-8 and TRBJ1-5, is EAGVTQSPTHLIKTRGQQATLRCSPISGHTSVYWYQQALGLGLQFLLWYDEGEERNRGNFPPRFSGRQFPNYSSELNVNALELEDSALYLCASSLKRGDLQPQHFGDGTRLSIL.

J is TRBJ2-3 and V is TRBV11-2; D may be TRBD2 (6 bases). Germline V gives CDR1 SGHAT, CDR2 FQNNGV. There are 15 residues in the CDR3. The germline V and J ends were trimmed by 3 bases and 3 bases, with 13 bases remaining between them. CDR3 in DNA: TGTGCCAGCAGCTTTGGGCCGGGGGAAACAGATACGCAGTATTTT. This translates into CASSFGPGETDTQYF.

The chain joins TRBV10-1 to TRBJ1-3; D unclear. Germline CDR1 is WNHNN and CDR2 is SYGVQD (reference sequence). The CDR3 contains 16 residues. Trimming took off 0 bases at V and 0 bases at J, with 9 bases between the two ends. For the CDR3, the DNA is TGCGCCAGCAGTGAGTCGCGACTGACCTCTGGAAACACCATATATTTT. Its translation: CASSESRLTSGNTIYF.

There are many counts of this clone. The chain is built from TRBV19 and TRBJ1-2, with D possibly matching TRBD1 (5 bases). CDR1 LNHDA and CDR2 SQIVND come from the germline V gene (reference sequence). Trimming took off 6 bases at V and 4 bases at J, with 12 bases between the two ends. The CDR3 runs 13 residues. CDR3 bases: TGTGCCAGTAGAGGGACTGGTCCCTATGGCTACACCTTC. It yields the protein CASRGTGPYGYTF.

The chain carries TRBV19 and TRBJ2-7; D gene unclear. V lost 3 bases and J 3 bases, leaving 9 bases between the germline ends. The CDR3 totals 13 residues. Looked up from germline, CDR1 is LNHDA and CDR2 is SQIVND (reference sequence). The chain's CDR3 is CASSISPDYEQYF. The CDR3 region has the DNA TGTGCCAGTAGTATTTCACCGGACTACGAGCAGTACTTC.

This clone was counted a few times. The rearrangement joins TRBV7-9 to TRBJ2-6; D may correspond to TRBD1 or TRBD2 (5 bases each). Germline CDR1 reads SEHNR; CDR2 reads FQNEAQ (reference sequence). Trimming removed 5 bases from V and 0 bases from J, with 14 bases in between. The CDR3 covers 17 residues. For the CDR3, the DNA is TGTGCCAGCAGCGCTCAGGGAGCACGCTCTGGGGCCAACGTCCTGACTTTC. This encodes CASSAQGARSGANVLTF. The full variable domain, with the rest looked up from reference TRBV7-9 and TRBJ2-6, is DTGVSQNPRHKITKRGQNVTFRCDPISEHNRLYWYRQTLGQGPEFLTYFQNEAQLEKSRLLSDRFSAERPKGSFSTLEIQRTEQGDSAMYLCASSAQGARSGANVLTFGAGSRLTVL.

This clone was observed a single time. The chain combines TRBV7-8 with TRBJ1-1; the D is unclear. This CDR3 region has 14 residues. Trimming took 7 bases from V and 5 from J, leaving 17 bases between them. Germline V gene lookup returns CDR1 SGHVS and CDR2 FQNEAQ. The CDR3 DNA follows: TGTGCCAGCACCACCGGGGAAGGAAGAACTGAAGCTTTCTTT. As protein: CASTTGEGRTEAFF.

The DNA of the CDR3 is TGTGCCAGCAGTTTCGGCCGCGACCAGCCCCAGCATTTT. It translates to CASSFGRDQPQHF. The chain links TRBV6-5 to TRBJ1-5; D ambiguous. The V end was cut by 4 bases, the J end by 7 bases, with 11 bases between. Germline CDR1 and CDR2: MNHEY and SVGAGI. The CDR3 is 13 amino acids.

This clone was observed a single time. This sequence joins TRBV6-1 and TRBJ1-4; 10 nucleotides align to TRBD1. Germline values: CDR1 MNHNS, CDR2 SASEGT. The J segment lost 8 bases and the V segment lost 11 bases, leaving 14 bases of the junction unmatched. The CDR3 has 15 amino acids. The CDR3, as DNA: TGTGCCGGAAGGGCCGGACAGGGGGTCTGGGAAAAACTGTTTTTT. Encoded protein: CAGRAGQGVWEKLFF.

This chain uses TRBV7-2 with TRBJ2-5; 13 positions agree with TRBD2. The V gene end was trimmed by 5 bases and the J gene end by 5 bases; junction bases not matched to a gene: 5. Germline V gene sequence: CDR1 SGHTA, CDR2 FQGNSA. The CDR3 loop spans 15 amino acids. CDR3 region: CASSRGTSGTETQYF. In DNA form, the CDR3 reads TGTGCCAGCAGCAGGGGGACTAGCGGGACTGAGACCCAGTACTTC.